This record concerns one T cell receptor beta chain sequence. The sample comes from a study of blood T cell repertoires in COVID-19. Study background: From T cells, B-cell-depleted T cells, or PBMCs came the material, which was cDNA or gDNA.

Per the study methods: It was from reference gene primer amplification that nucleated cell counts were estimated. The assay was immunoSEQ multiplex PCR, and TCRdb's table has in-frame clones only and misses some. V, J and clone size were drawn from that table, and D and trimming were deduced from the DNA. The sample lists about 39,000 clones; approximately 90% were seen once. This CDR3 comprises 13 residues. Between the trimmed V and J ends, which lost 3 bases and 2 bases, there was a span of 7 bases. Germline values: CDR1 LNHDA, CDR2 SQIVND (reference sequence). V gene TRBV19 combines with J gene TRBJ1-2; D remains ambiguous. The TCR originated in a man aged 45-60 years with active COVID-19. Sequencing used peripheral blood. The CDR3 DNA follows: TGTGCCAGTAGTATGAACAAGAACTATGGCTACACCTTC. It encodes CASSMNKNYGYTF.